What follows are 18 T cell receptor beta chains derived from one specimen sequenced in a study of blood T cells in healthy people across ages. PCR was performed a second time for 7 to 11 cycles using a sample-barcoded 5' primer and a J-beta primer mix. TCRdb processed the 5' RACE reads anew with MiXCR; each CDR3 protein has one entry. The sample yields 780,000 or so distinct CDR3 sequences, roughly 50% seen once. The sequenced material came from blood. The receptors originated from a man between 35 and 55 years old in good health.

This rearrangement joins TRBV12-3 or TRBV12-4 to TRBJ2-1, with D unresolved. The CDR3 loop spans 12 amino acids. Trimming removed 3 bases from V and 7 bases from J, with 7 bases in between. The CDR3 loop is CASSFSRNEQFF. CDR3 DNA: TGTGCCAGCAGTTTTTCCCGGAATGAGCAGTTCTTC.

The V call is TRBV12-3 or TRBV12-4, the J call TRBJ2-7; D is unresolved. Trimming pared 3 bases from V and 10 bases from J, leaving 13 bases between. This CDR3 contains 12 residues. DNA for the CDR3: TGTGCCAGCAGTTTGAACTTTTTTATTCAGTACTTC. Translation: CASSLNFFIQYF.

The gene calls are TRBV20-1 and TRBJ1-5, with D possibly TRBD1 on 6 matching bases. This CDR3 region has 13 residues. Trimming shortened V by 5 bases and J by 3 bases, and 11 bases separated the two germline ends. Germline lookup yields CDR1 DFQATT and CDR2 SNEGSKA (reference sequence). The DNA of the CDR3 is TGCAGTGCTCATGGACAGATCAATCAGCCCCAGCATTTT. It encodes CSAHGQINQPQHF.

The chain links TRBV5-1 to TRBJ2-1; TRBD1 agrees at 10 bases. The CDR3 sequence is 14 residues long. Germline V CDR1 and CDR2: SGHRS, YFSETQ. Germline trimming cut 5 bases from V and 6 bases from J; bases unmatched to any gene: 5. The CDR3 nucleotides are TGCGCCAGCAGGTCCGGGACAGGGGTCAATGAGCAGTTCTTC. Residues: CASRSGTGVNEQFF.

The chain links TRBV13 to TRBJ1-2; D possibly corresponds to TRBD1 (5 bases). The CDR3 length is 14 residues. Germline V gene sequence: CDR1 PRHDT, CDR2 FYEKMQ (reference sequence). Trimming pared 5 bases from V and 8 bases from J, leaving 18 bases between. The CDR3 nucleotides are TGTGCCAGCAGCCCACGGGGGGAAATGGGAGGCTACACCTTC. It specifies CASSPRGEMGGYTF.

The rearrangement uses TRBV10-1 and TRBJ2-5; D might be TRBD1 or TRBD2, each matching 5 bases. The assigned J gene may be wrong: the sequence end matches TRBJ2-7 better. The CDR3 runs to 13 residues. CDR1 WNHNN and CDR2 SYGVQD come from the germline V gene (reference sequence). The CDR3: CASSLGVGGEQYF. The CDR3 DNA reads TGCGCCAGCAGCCTGGGGGTTGGGGGCGAGCAGTACTTC.

The chain uses TRBV29-1 and TRBJ2-1; D perhaps matches TRBD2 (5 bases). Germline V gene data show CDR1 as SQVTM and CDR2 as ANQGSEA. CDR3 length equals 13 residues. The ends were cut back, 3 bases at V and 4 bases at J, with 10 bases in the middle. CDR3 DNA sequence: TGCAGCGTTGAGACGGGGAAGTACAATGAGCAGTTCTTC. The encoded protein is CSVETGKYNEQFF.

The chain couples TRBV9 to TRBJ2-4, with 10 bases aligning to TRBD2. The J call could be wrong; TRBJ2-7 is a better fit for the DNA end. The CDR3 sequence is 17 residues long. The germline gives CDR1 SGDLS, CDR2 YYNGEE. CDR3 bases: TGTGCCAGCAGCGTAGCTCTAGCGGGGGCACTGTCCGGCGAGCAGTACTTC. It codes for CASSVALAGALSGEQYF.

This sequence joins TRBV5-1 and TRBJ2-1; tentatively, D is TRBD2 (6 bases). The length of the CDR3 is 15 residues. Germline loops: CDR1 SGHRS, CDR2 YFSETQ. The V and J ends lost 8 bases and 3 bases respectively, with 18 bases between them. Here the CDR3 DNA reads TGCGCCAGTAGTGTAACGGGGGACCACTACAATGAGCAGTTCTTC. It is translated as CASSVTGDHYNEQFF.

The chain has TRBV24-1 and TRBJ2-6, with 7 bases lining up with TRBD1. CDR1 is KGHDR and CDR2 is SFDVKD in the germline V gene. Trimming removed 1 base from V and 2 bases from J; junction bases left unmatched: 4. This CDR3 has 17 residues. In DNA form, the CDR3 reads TGTGCCACCAGTGATTTTGACAGGGTGGCTGGGGCCAACGTCCTGACTTTC. Its translation is CATSDFDRVAGANVLTF.

Only a few counts were recorded for this clonotype. A much larger clone differs by one base, so this may be a read error. This chain uses TRBV7-9 with TRBJ2-7, with D perhaps TRBD1 (6 bases). This CDR3 comprises 12 residues. CDR1 is SEHNR, CDR2 FQNEAQ, per germline (reference sequence). CDR3 DNA sequence: TGTTCCAGCCGAGGACAGTCCTACGAGCAGTACTTC. Translated: CSSRGQSYEQYF.

J is TRBJ2-7 and V is TRBV10-3; TRBD1 agrees at 7 bases. This CDR3 region has 17 residues. V gave up 10 bases and J gave up 0 bases; unmatched junction bases: 18. Per germline, CDR1 ENHRY and CDR2 SYGVKD. In nucleotides, the CDR3 is TGTGCCACCGCGGGTTGGGGATTACAGGGGCACTCCTACGAGCAGTACTTC. Residues: CATAGWGLQGHSYEQYF.

The CDR3 sequence is CASSPGLAGGPWLGEQYF. CDR3 nucleotide sequence: TGTGCCAGCAGTCCGGGACTAGCGGGGGGGCCTTGGTTAGGTGAGCAGTACTTC. The chain joins TRBV12-3 or TRBV12-4 to TRBJ2-5; 16 bases map to TRBD2. V trimming: 5 bases; J trimming: 11 bases; junction bases outside the gene matches: 17. CDR3 length: 18 amino acids.

The J gene is TRBJ2-1, the V gene TRBV5-6, with 9 bases fitting TRBD1. The V segment lost 5 bases and the J segment 4 bases; nucleotides outside the gene matches: 7. This CDR3 is built from 15 residues. CDR1 SGHDT and CDR2 YYEEEE come from the germline V gene. CDR3 region: CASRQDRGFYNEQFF. The CDR3 region has the DNA TGTGCCAGCAGGCAGGACAGGGGATTTTACAATGAGCAGTTCTTC.

The chain links TRBV29-1 to TRBJ2-7; D not resolved. The J call may be wrong; the DNA end is better matched by TRBJ2-5. The CDR3 consists of 11 residues. Germline CDR1 and CDR2: SQVTM and ANQGSEA. The CDR3 is CSVLDLETQYF. In nucleotides, the CDR3 is TGCAGCGTTTTGGACCTAGAGACCCAGTACTTC.

This clonotype has at least ten counts. V gene TRBV7-3 combines with J gene TRBJ1-1, with D unclear. Germline-derived CDR1 and CDR2 are SGHTA and FQGTGA. This CDR3 is 14 amino acids long. The germline V and J ends were trimmed by 6 bases and 4 bases, with 15 bases remaining between them. The CDR3 region is CASRVNGGTTEAFF. The CDR3 DNA sequence: TGTGCCAGCAGGGTAAACGGAGGAACCACTGAAGCTTTCTTT.

The chain combines TRBV7-2 with TRBJ2-3, with D perhaps being TRBD1 or TRBD2 (7 bases each). Germline CDR1 SGHTA, CDR2 FQGNSA. This CDR3 has 16 residues. V was trimmed by 5 bases and J by 5 bases, leaving 20 bases between them. CDR3 sequence (DNA): TGTGCCAGCAGCCCCAGACAGGGAGGGGACATAGATACGCAGTATTTT. Translation: CASSPRQGGDIDTQYF.

The rearrangement links TRBV7-2 to TRBJ2-4; 7 nucleotides match TRBD2. CDR1 is SGHTA, CDR2 FQGNSA, per germline. The V gene end was trimmed by 1 base and the J gene end by 5 bases; junction bases not matched to a gene: 5. CDR3 length: 15 residues. The CDR3 sequence is CASSLELAGENIQYF. CDR3 in DNA: TGTGCCAGCAGCTTAGAATTGGCGGGGGAAAACATTCAGTACTTC.